This T cell receptor beta chain was observed in a study of CD8+ T cells in alopecia areata. Whole-study context: Among treated patients, oral tofacitinib was administered at 5 to 10 mg twice daily.

RNA was extracted and reverse transcribed into cDNA as the sequencing template. Measured with immunoSEQ multiplex PCR; TCRdb has only the in-frame clones, and not every one. The data hold about 130,000 clones, with roughly 50% observed a single time. With respect to this clone: Its antigen remains unidentified.

The CDR3 has 13 amino acids. V lost 4 bases, J lost 8 bases, and 12 bases lay in between. Germline V gene data show CDR1 as MGHRA and CDR2 as YSYEKL. Study conclusions and caveats: More clonal than normal scalp was lesional scalp, particularly alopecia totalis/universalis.

It was from alopecia areata patients that lesional scalp punch biopsies and peripheral blood were collected. The sample consisted of CD8+ T cells sorted from blood, taken at week 0. The clonotype was recovered from a human donor with alopecia areata. The chain couples TRBV4-1 to TRBJ1-5; D might be TRBD1 (6 bases). The CDR3 protein is CASSRQEREPQHF. The CDR3 DNA is TGCGCCAGCAGCCGACAGGAGAGAGAGCCCCAGCATTTT.